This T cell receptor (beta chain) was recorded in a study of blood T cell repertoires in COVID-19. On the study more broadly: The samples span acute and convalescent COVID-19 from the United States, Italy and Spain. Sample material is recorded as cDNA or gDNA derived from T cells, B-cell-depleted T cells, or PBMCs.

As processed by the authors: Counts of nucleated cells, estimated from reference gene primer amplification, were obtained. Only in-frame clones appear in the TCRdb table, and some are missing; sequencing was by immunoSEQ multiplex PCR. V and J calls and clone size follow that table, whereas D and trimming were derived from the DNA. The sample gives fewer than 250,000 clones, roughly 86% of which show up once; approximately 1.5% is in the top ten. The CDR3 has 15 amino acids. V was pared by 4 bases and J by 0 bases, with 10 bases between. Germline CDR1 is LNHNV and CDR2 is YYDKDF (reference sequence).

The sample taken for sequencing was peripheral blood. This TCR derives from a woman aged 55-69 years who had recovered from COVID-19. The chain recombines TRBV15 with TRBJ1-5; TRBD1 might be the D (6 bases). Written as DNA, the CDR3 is TGTGCCACCAGCAACAGGGTGGGTAGCAATCAGCCCCAGCATTTT. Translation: CATSNRVGSNQPQHF.